This T cell receptor (beta chain) was identified during a study of response to subunit inactivated influenza vaccine. Overall study findings and caveats: Researchers suggested that each seasonal influenza vaccination recruits few new T cells.

V was clipped by 5 bases and J by 2 bases, with 21 bases between them. This CDR3 contains 17 residues. The V gene's germline CDR1 is KGHDR and CDR2 SFDVKD. Turning to this clonotype: Antigen unknown.

MiXCR, run by TCRdb on the RT-PCR reads, gives a single entry per CDR3 protein. Of approximately 700,000 distinct CDR3 sequences in the sample, roughly 14% were seen once. The material sequenced was PBMCs from blood, taken 11 to 12 days after vaccination. The sequence derives from a man aged 50 to 59 who received an inactivated influenza vaccine. This sequence joins TRBV24-1 and TRBJ2-7; weak D call: TRBD1 (5 bases). CDR3 bases: TGTGCCACCAGTGGCCCAATCCCAGGGCACGACCCCTACGAGCAGTACTTC. Protein product: CATSGPIPGHDPYEQYF.